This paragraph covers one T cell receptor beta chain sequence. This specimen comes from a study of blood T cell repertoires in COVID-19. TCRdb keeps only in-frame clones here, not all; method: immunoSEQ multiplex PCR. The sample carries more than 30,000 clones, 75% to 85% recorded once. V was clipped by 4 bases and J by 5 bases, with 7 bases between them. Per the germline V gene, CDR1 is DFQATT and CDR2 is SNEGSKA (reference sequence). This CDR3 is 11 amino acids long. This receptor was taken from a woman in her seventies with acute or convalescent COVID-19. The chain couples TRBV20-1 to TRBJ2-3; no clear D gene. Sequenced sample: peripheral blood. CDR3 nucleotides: TGCAGTGCTAATGAGCGAGATACGCAGTATTTT. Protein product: CSANERDTQYF.